This record looks at one T cell receptor (beta chain) sequence and its context. Its antigen is currently unknown. V was cut by 8 bases and J by 2 bases, with 16 bases left in between. CDR1 and CDR2 from the germline V gene are MNHEY and SMNVEV (reference sequence). This CDR3 region has 14 residues. With 60 Vbeta and 13 Jbeta primers, the PCR was carried out. TCRdb's table, derived via immunoSEQ multiplex PCR, lists solely in-frame clones and lacks some. The table has more than 140,000 clones, approximately 82% seen once; the top ten hold about 3.2%. This record belongs to a study of cytomegalovirus exposure and HLA in healthy donors. Study-wide results and caveats: Most TCRs appeared rarely, but some public TCRs recurred in many donors.

The origin of this receptor is a man aged 18-30 years in good health and CMV-seropositive. J is TRBJ2-7 and V is TRBV27, with D uncertain. Sequenced input: PBMCs. CDR3 sequence reads: CASEALENPYEQYF. CDR3 DNA: TGTGCCAGCGAGGCTTTGGAAAACCCCTACGAGCAGTACTTC.